The 12 T cell receptor beta chains given below trace back to one sample, sequenced in a study of neurological immune-mediated disorders. TCRdb itself ran the 5' RACE reads through MiXCR, one entry per CDR3 protein. Altogether about 57,000 distinct CDR3 sequences are present, about an eighth being singletons, with the ten largest covering roughly a tenth. Material for sequencing was PBMCs. Every receptor here comes from a woman aged 55-69 years with HTLV-1-associated myelopathy (HAM/TSP).

This clonotype was seen many times. The V and J genes are TRBV5-1 and TRBJ2-2; D unresolved. The CDR3 loop spans 12 amino acids. The germline V gene encodes CDR1 SGHRS and CDR2 YFSETQ. Deletions cut 5 bases from V and 5 bases from J, with 7 bases between. CDR3 region: CASSYKTGELFF. As DNA, the CDR3 is TGCGCCAGCAGTTATAAGACCGGGGAGCTGTTTTTT.

There are many counts of this clonotype. V and J are TRBV5-1 and TRBJ2-4, with TRBD1 matching over 7 bases. Per the germline V gene, CDR1 is SGHRS and CDR2 is YFSETQ. V was pared by 3 bases and J by 0 bases, with 3 bases of the junction left unmatched. The CDR3 runs to 15 residues. CDR3 loop: CASSSQGLAKNIQYF. The CDR3 DNA reads as TGCGCCAGCAGCTCACAGGGGTTAGCCAAAAACATTCAGTACTTC.

This clonotype has a single count. At one end the junction does not follow the germline gene, possibly because of a read error. The genes are TRBV5-1 and TRBJ1-6; a possible D gene is TRBD1 (6 bases). CDR1 and CDR2 from the germline V gene are SGHRS and YFSETQ. The CDR3 has 16 residues. The CDR3 protein is CTSSFESPGADSPLHF. The CDR3, as DNA: TGCACCAGCAGCTTTGAATCCCCAGGGGCAGATTCACCCCTCCACTTT.

Concerning this clonotype: A much more abundant neighbour one base away suggests this may be a read error. Since no conserved phenylalanine or tryptophan closes the CDR3, a read error is the likely cause. The chain has TRBV18 and TRBJ2-1; 9 bases line up with TRBD2. Germline V lookup: CDR1 KGHSH, CDR2 LQKENI. The CDR3 covers 14 residues. After removal of 3 bases from V and 5 bases from J, the junction contained 2 bases not matched to a gene. The CDR3 loop reads CASSPTSGNNEQFL. The CDR3 coding sequence is TGTGCCAGCTCACCGACTAGCGGTAACAATGAGCAGTTCTTA.

This clonotype showed up many times. The J gene is TRBJ2-1, the V gene TRBV9, with 10 bases matching TRBD2. Per the germline V gene, CDR1 is SGDLS and CDR2 is YYNGEE. The CDR3 is 15 amino acids. Germline trimming cut 4 bases from V and 7 bases from J; bases unmatched to any gene: 8. The CDR3 sequence is CASSPPTSGSNEQFF. The CDR3 nucleotides are TGTGCCAGCAGCCCCCCGACTAGCGGGTCGAATGAGCAGTTCTTC.

The sample holds many counts of this clonotype. The chain employs TRBV20-1 and TRBJ1-2; the D gene is possibly TRBD1 (6 bases). The CDR3 runs to 11 residues. Trimming took off 5 bases at V and 7 bases at J, with 11 bases between the two ends. Germline V gives CDR1 DFQATT, CDR2 SNEGSKA (reference sequence). DNA for the CDR3: TGCAGTGCTCCAGGGGATGGTGGCTACACCTTC. It translates to CSAPGDGGYTF.

This clonotype was observed at least ten times. The rearrangement links TRBV20-1 to TRBJ2-1, with TRBD2 identical over 15 bases. The CDR3 extends over 17 amino acids. The germline V gene encodes CDR1 DFQATT and CDR2 SNEGSKA (reference sequence). V shed 6 bases and J 3 bases; nucleotides not matched to a gene: 9. This CDR3 is CSAAGLAGGPYYNEQFF. CDR3 sequence (DNA): TGCAGTGCCGCCGGACTAGCGGGAGGGCCGTACTACAATGAGCAGTTCTTC.

This clonotype was counted at least ten times. The J gene is TRBJ2-5, the V gene TRBV4-2, with TRBD2 identical over 7 bases. Trimming at V came to 3 bases and at J to 2 bases, leaving 3 bases not matched to a gene. The CDR3 covers 14 residues. From germline, CDR1 is LGHNA and CDR2 YNFKEQ. The CDR3 DNA reads as TGTGCCAGCAGCCAGCGGGGGACTCAAGAGACCCAGTACTTC. Translation gives CASSQRGTQETQYF.

This chain connects TRBV5-1 to TRBJ2-6; D is unresolved. V dropped 0 bases and J dropped 2 bases, with 3 bases sitting between them. The germline V gene has CDR1 SGHRS and CDR2 YFSETQ. The CDR3 sequence is 14 residues long. CDR3: CASSLVPGANVLTF. CDR3 bases: TGCGCCAGCAGCTTGGTCCCTGGGGCCAACGTCCTGACTTTC.

This clonotype was counted at least ten times. This chain connects TRBV2 to TRBJ1-1; D gene ambiguous. The CDR3 length is 13 residues. Germline V CDR1 and CDR2: SNHLY, FYNNEI. The V end lost 8 bases, the J end lost 1 base, and 11 bases lay between the germline ends. The CDR3 DNA sequence: TGTGCCAGCTCCCGGGATTGGAACACTGAAGCTTTCTTT. Protein: CASSRDWNTEAFF.

This clonotype appeared many times. This chain joins TRBV29-1 and TRBJ2-1; 7 bases are a match to TRBD2. CDR3 length: 13 amino acids. V shed 7 bases and J 9 bases; nucleotides not matched to a gene: 12. Looked up from germline, CDR1 is SQVTM and CDR2 is ANQGSEA. The CDR3 reads CSAAGVAVLEQFF. Written as DNA, the CDR3 is TGCAGCGCCGCGGGGGTAGCGGTACTTGAGCAGTTCTTC.

This clonotype was observed at least ten times. This rearrangement joins TRBV2 to TRBJ2-1, with 9 bases that match TRBD1. The CDR3 consists of 16 residues. The germline V gene encodes CDR1 SNHLY and CDR2 FYNNEI. Losses at the gene ends were 6 bases for V and 1 base for J; bases not matched to a gene: 7. The CDR3 DNA is TGTGCCAGCAGCGGCACAGGGGGCTTGTCCTACAATGAGCAGTTCTTC. Its protein product is CASSGTGGLSYNEQFF.